Presented here are 20 T cell receptor beta chains from one specimen sequenced in a study of cytomegalovirus exposure and HLA in healthy donors. PCR used 60 Vbeta primers and 13 Jbeta primers. Assay: immunoSEQ multiplex PCR; the TCRdb copy retains only in-frame clones and omits some. The sample records 110,000 or so clones, roughly 70% being singletons. Sequences were obtained from PBMCs. The receptors here all came from a woman aged 35 to 49 in good health and CMV-seropositive.

A single count supports this clone. The J gene is TRBJ2-7, the V gene TRBV2, with 10 bases matching TRBD1. In germline, CDR1 is SNHLY, CDR2 FYNNEI. The V gene end was trimmed by 7 bases and the J gene end by 9 bases; junction bases not matched to a gene: 12. CDR3 length: 14 amino acids. CDR3 in DNA: TGTGCCAGCACTATCAGGGGACAGGGGTCATTGCAGTACTTC. It is translated as CASTIRGQGSLQYF.

Regarding this clone: Other DNA sequences in the sample encode the same CDR3. This sequence joins TRBV5-1 and TRBJ2-5, with TRBD1 matching over 7 bases. With V trimmed by 2 bases and J by 4 bases, 2 bases remained unmatched. CDR3 length: 13 amino acids. The V gene's germline CDR1 is SGHRS and CDR2 YFSETQ. CDR3 sequence reads: CASSLNRGETQYF. In DNA, the CDR3 is TGCGCCAGCAGCTTAAACAGGGGAGAGACCCAGTACTTC.

The chain employs TRBV28 and TRBJ1-1; maybe TRBD1 (6 bases). The CDR3 is made up of 16 amino acids. Germline CDR1 is MDHEN and CDR2 is SYDVKM. V was pared by 2 bases and J by 1 base, with 14 bases between. CDR3 bases: TGTGCCAGCAGTTTAACGCCGGGACACCCGAACACTGAAGCTTTCTTT. This sequence encodes CASSLTPGHPNTEAFF.

The chain recombines TRBV16 with TRBJ1-2; tentatively, D is TRBD1 (5 bases). This CDR3 region has 13 residues. V shed 2 bases and J shed 2 bases, with 6 bases lying between them. Per germline, CDR1 KGHSY and CDR2 FQNENV. In DNA, the CDR3 is TGTGCCAGCAGCCAAGACAGAAACTATGGCTACACCTTC. Encoded protein: CASSQDRNYGYTF.

This chain connects TRBV7-3 to TRBJ2-7; 14 nucleotides line up with TRBD2. The CDR3 is 15 residues long. Germline loops: CDR1 SGHTA, CDR2 FQGTGA. Losses at the gene ends were 4 bases for V and 5 bases for J; bases not matched to a gene: 4. CDR3: CASSSSGLAGDEQYF. CDR3 in DNA: TGTGCCAGCAGCTCATCGGGACTAGCGGGAGACGAGCAGTACTTC.

V and J are TRBV19 and TRBJ1-2, with 8 bases matching TRBD1. CDR3 length: 14 amino acids. Trimming took 5 bases from V and 7 from J; bases not matched to a gene: 9. Per germline, CDR1 LNHDA and CDR2 SQIVND (reference sequence). The CDR3 DNA follows: TGTGCCAGTAGTGGCGGACAGGGATGGGGTGGCTACACCTTC. Protein product: CASSGGQGWGGYTF. Together with reference TRBV19 and TRBJ1-2, the CDR3 gives the full variable domain: DGGITQSPKYLFRKEGQNVTLSCEQNLNHDAMYWYRQDPGQGLRLIYYSQIVNDFQKGDIAEGYSVSREKKESFPLTVTSAQKNPTAFYLCASSGGQGWGGYTFGSGTRLTVV.

The chain uses TRBV4-1 and TRBJ2-2; the D gene is possibly TRBD2 (6 bases). Germline V gene data show CDR1 as MGHRA and CDR2 as YSYEKL. This CDR3 comprises 17 residues. V lost 1 base to trimming and J lost 2 bases, with 14 bases between them. The CDR3, as DNA: TGCGCCAGCAGCCAAGCGCAGCGCGGGAAAAACACCGGGGAGCTGTTTTTT. Translation: CASSQAQRGKNTGELFF.

The genes are TRBV10-3 and TRBJ2-5; unclear D gene. CDR1 is ENHRY and CDR2 is SYGVKD in the germline V gene. The CDR3 is 13 residues long. Trimming stripped 3 bases from V and 4 bases from J, with 9 bases between. The CDR3 bases are TGTGCCATCAGTGATGATAGCAGAGAGACCCAGTACTTC. Its translation is CAISDDSRETQYF.

This rearrangement joins TRBV5-1 to TRBJ2-1, with 10 bases that match TRBD2. Germline values: CDR1 SGHRS, CDR2 YFSETQ. V trimming: 0 bases; J trimming: 6 bases; junction bases outside the gene matches: 3. The CDR3 totals 15 residues. The CDR3 DNA reads as TGCGCCAGCAGCTTGGTAGCGGGAGGCCCCAATGAGCAGTTCTTC. Translating it yields CASSLVAGGPNEQFF.

This clone has just one count. This chain uses TRBV18 with TRBJ1-2; 9 positions agree with TRBD1. Germline CDR1 KGHSH, CDR2 LQKENI. CDR3 length: 16 amino acids. J lost 4 bases, V lost 5 bases, and 11 bases had no gene match. The CDR3 is CASSSWTGAGGYGYTF. The CDR3 nucleotides read TGTGCCAGCTCATCCTGGACAGGGGCAGGGGGCTATGGCTACACCTTC.

CDR3 sequence reads: CASSPVEGEGTEAFF. The CDR3 DNA follows: TGTGCCAGCAGTCCCGTGGAGGGCGAAGGCACTGAAGCTTTCTTT. The rearrangement links TRBV6-1 to TRBJ1-1; D not resolved. Between the trimmed V and J ends, which lost 5 bases and 4 bases, there was a span of 17 bases. Per the germline V gene, CDR1 is MNHNS and CDR2 is SASEGT. The CDR3 sequence is 15 residues long.

The chain couples TRBV28 to TRBJ1-3, with 8 bases aligning to TRBD1. V trimming: 2 bases; J trimming: 7 bases; junction bases outside the gene matches: 7. Per the germline V gene, CDR1 is MDHEN and CDR2 is SYDVKM. The CDR3 has 15 amino acids. CDR3 DNA: TGTGCCAGCAGTTTAGGGGGACAGGCCGGGAACACCATATATTTT. Protein product: CASSLGGQAGNTIYF.

The chain is built from TRBV5-1 and TRBJ2-5, with 8 positions matching TRBD2. Germline CDR1 reads SGHRS; CDR2 reads YFSETQ. The CDR3 is made up of 13 amino acids. Trimming took 4 bases from V and 4 from J; bases not matched to a gene: 3. CDR3 nucleotide sequence: TGCGCCAGCAGCCCCGGGAGGGGAGAGACCCAGTACTTC. It is translated as CASSPGRGETQYF.

This clone was observed a few times. The rearrangement joins TRBV7-3 to TRBJ2-1; D not resolved. This CDR3 has 16 residues. Germline CDR1 and CDR2: SGHTA and FQGTGA. V gave up 6 bases and J gave up 8 bases, with 23 bases separating them. This chain's CDR3 is CASRFSHSTPWDEQFF. The CDR3 DNA sequence: TGTGCCAGCAGGTTTTCCCACAGTACTCCCTGGGATGAGCAGTTCTTC.

The chain links TRBV19 to TRBJ1-2; no reliable D call. Germline V lookup: CDR1 LNHDA, CDR2 SQIVND (reference sequence). Deletions cut 7 bases from V and 4 bases from J, with 16 bases between. The CDR3 loop spans 14 amino acids. The CDR3 is CASNKLGEGYGYTF. The CDR3 DNA is TGTGCCAGTAACAAGCTGGGAGAGGGCTATGGCTACACCTTC.

CDR3 residues: CASGLVAGVRTDTQYF. As DNA, the CDR3 is TGTGCTAGTGGTTTGGTAGCGGGGGTCCGCACAGATACGCAGTATTTT. V usage is TRBV12-5 and J usage is TRBJ2-3; 8 positions match TRBD2. This CDR3 has 16 residues. V trimming: 0 bases; J trimming: 1 base; junction bases outside the gene matches: 3. The germline CDR1 and CDR2 sequences are LGHNT and FRNRAP. The whole variable domain, filled in from reference TRBV12-5 and TRBJ2-3, reads DARVTQTPRHKVTEMGQEVTMRCQPILGHNTVFWYRQTMMQGLELLAYFRNRAPLDDSGMPKDRFSAEMPDATLATLKIQPSEPRDSAVYFCASGLVAGVRTDTQYFGPGTRLTVL.

This clone appeared a few times. This chain links TRBV7-9 with TRBJ2-1, with TRBD2 identical over 8 bases. V lost 5 bases to trimming and J lost 2 bases; unmatched junction nucleotides: 5. The CDR3 extends over 15 amino acids. The germline V gene encodes CDR1 SEHNR and CDR2 FQNEAQ (reference sequence). DNA of the CDR3: TGTGCCAGCAGCCAAGGACTAGCAGCCTACAATGAGCAGTTCTTC. Encoded protein: CASSQGLAAYNEQFF.

This sequence joins TRBV2 and TRBJ2-7; D perhaps matches TRBD1 (6 bases). V gave up 0 bases and J gave up 4 bases, with 16 bases separating them. The CDR3 is 16 amino acids. CDR1 and CDR2 from the germline V gene are SNHLY and FYNNEI. CDR3 nucleotides: TGTGCCAGCAGTGAAGCCTCAATTAAACAGGGATACGAGCAGTACTTC. This translates into CASSEASIKQGYEQYF.

This chain connects TRBV27 to TRBJ1-3; 9 bases match TRBD1. This CDR3 is built from 17 residues. V lost 8 bases and J lost 3; bases outside the gene matches: 14. Germline V CDR1 and CDR2: MNHEY, SMNVEV (reference sequence). The CDR3 region has the DNA TGTGCCAGCGGCACTGTAGCGGACAGGGGTGTTGGAAACACCATATATTTT. Protein: CASGTVADRGVGNTIYF.

This chain connects TRBV19 to TRBJ2-5; 7 nucleotides match TRBD2. The CDR3 length is 13 residues. Germline trimming cut 8 bases from V and 5 bases from J; bases unmatched to any gene: 8. Germline-derived CDR1 and CDR2 are LNHDA and SQIVND (reference sequence). The CDR3 DNA is TGTGCCAGTGGGAGGGCTAAAGAGGAGACCCAGTACTTC. This gives the protein CASGRAKEETQYF.